The rows below give T cell receptor beta chains drawn from one sample of a study of blood T cell repertoires in COVID-19. Method: immunoSEQ multiplex PCR; TCRdb's copy keeps in-frame clones and lacks some. The repertoire consists of some 79,000 clones, with approximately 90% occurring once and the leading ten covering over 11%. Sequencing used peripheral blood. These receptor sequences come from a man aged 65-85 years with active or convalescent COVID-19. CDR3s include the opening cysteine and the closing phenylalanine or tryptophan. A D gene is named only where the DNA matches it firmly. Clone size is not always given. Where it is, it says once, few, many or a class for expanded clones.

V gene	D gene	clone size	J gene	CDR3 protein	CDR3 DNA
TRBV6-5	NA	NA	TRBJ1-1	CASRNRYSEAFF	TGTGCCAGCAGAAACAGGTACTCTGAAGCTTTCTTT
TRBV5-5	NA	NA	TRBJ1-1	CASSLGRLRQNTEAFF	TGTGCCAGCAGCTTGGGCCGTCTGAGGCAGAACACTGAAGCTTTCTTT
TRBV6-5	TRBD1	NA	TRBJ1-5	CASRGQGVYQPQHF	TGTGCCAGCAGGGGACAGGGGGTTTATCAGCCCCAGCATTTT
TRBV7-6	TRBD2	few	TRBJ2-7	CASSLGLAGGQGEQYF	TGTGCCAGCAGCTTAGGGCTAGCGGGGGGCCAGGGCGAGCAGTACTTC
TRBV6-2/TRBV6-3	NA	NA	TRBJ2-7	CASNPKRERVSEQYF	TGTGCCAGCAACCCGAAAAGGGAGAGGGTAAGCGAGCAGTACTTC
TRBV6-5	NA	few	TRBJ2-5	CASSKDSIQETQYF	TGTGCCAGCAGTAAGGACAGCATACAAGAGACCCAGTACTTC
TRBV5-1	NA	NA	TRBJ2-7	CASSLGGDEQYF	TGCGCCAGCAGCTTGGGAGGCGACGAGCAGTACTTC
TRBV19	NA	NA	TRBJ1-5	CASSIAGGGNQPQHF	TGTGCCAGTAGTATCGCCGGGGGAGGCAATCAGCCCCAGCATTTT
TRBV4-1	NA	NA	TRBJ1-1	CASSSLVGRDTEAFF	TGCGCCAGCAGTTCCTTAGTGGGGCGCGACACTGAAGCTTTCTTT
TRBV5-4	NA	NA	TRBJ1-3	CASSLGGSRSGNTIYF	TGTGCCAGCAGCTTGGGCGGGAGTCGGTCCGGAAACACCATATATTTT
TRBV10-3	TRBD1	NA	TRBJ1-1	CATEGQVNTEAFF	TGTGCCACCGAGGGACAGGTGAACACTGAAGCTTTCTTT
TRBV13	TRBD1	NA	TRBJ2-5	CASSFFGQVNRQYF	TGTGCCAGCAGCTTCTTCGGACAGGTGAATAGGCAGTACTTC
TRBV28	NA	NA	TRBJ1-1	CASSSVMNTEAFF	TGTGCCAGCAGCTCAGTGATGAACACTGAAGCTTTCTTT
TRBV24-1	TRBD1	NA	TRBJ2-7	CATSSGTGKFEQYF	TGTGCCACCAGTTCGGGGACAGGGAAGTTCGAGCAGTACTTC
TRBV7-3	NA	NA	TRBJ1-3	CASSSTTRIGNTIYF	TGTGCCAGCAGCTCGACAACCAGGATTGGAAACACCATATATTTT
TRBV28	TRBD1	NA	TRBJ1-2	CASSSMDSPGGHGYTF	TGTGCCAGCAGTTCTATGGACAGCCCAGGGGGACATGGCTACACCTTC
TRBV3-1/TRBV3-2	NA	NA	TRBJ2-1	CASSQAGERRNEQFF	TGTGCCAGCAGCCAAGCGGGAGAAAGGCGCAATGAGCAGTTCTTC
TRBV2	NA	NA	TRBJ1-1	CASSDHGRVTEAFF	TGTGCCAGCAGTGACCACGGCAGGGTAACTGAAGCTTTCTTT
TRBV5-1	TRBD2	NA	TRBJ2-1	CASSPRGGDSSYNEQFF	TGCGCCAGCAGCCCCCGGGGGGGCGATAGCTCCTACAATGAGCAGTTCTTC
TRBV10-3	TRBD1	NA	TRBJ2-1	CAISAGTGASSSYNEQFF	TGTGCCATCAGTGCCGGGACAGGGGCGTCGTCCTCCTACAATGAGCAGTTCTTC
TRBV25-1	NA	NA	TRBJ2-7	CASKGDSEQYF	TGTGCCAGCAAGGGGGATAGCGAGCAGTACTTC
TRBV2	TRBD1	NA	TRBJ1-2	CASRKTGTYGYTF	TGTGCCAGCAGGAAGACAGGGACCTATGGCTACACCTTC
TRBV11-2	NA	few	TRBJ2-7	CASSPWREPYEQYF	TGTGCCAGCAGCCCGTGGAGGGAACCCTACGAGCAGTACTTC
TRBV2	NA	NA	TRBJ1-4	CASSEVGRGREKLFF	TGTGCCAGCAGTGAAGTAGGCAGGGGTCGAGAAAAACTGTTTTTT
TRBV18	TRBD2	NA	TRBJ2-3	CASSPGTSGLSTDTQYF	TGTGCCAGCTCACCGGGGACTAGCGGGCTTAGCACAGATACGCAGTATTTT
TRBV6-5	TRBD2	NA	TRBJ2-7	CASSYSSSGRWYEQYF	TGTGCCAGCAGTTACTCAAGTAGCGGGAGGTGGTACGAGCAGTACTTC
TRBV10-3	NA	NA	TRBJ2-7	CAISQEAGGEQYF	TGTGCCATCAGTCAAGAGGCCGGCGGGGAGCAGTACTTC
TRBV3-1/TRBV3-2	TRBD2	few	TRBJ2-7	CASRLAGSLEQYF	TGTGCCAGCAGGCTAGCGGGTTCGCTCGAGCAGTACTTC
TRBV11-3	TRBD2	NA	TRBJ2-1	CASSSGLAGMEEQFF	TGTGCCAGCAGCTCTGGACTAGCGGGAATGGAGGAGCAGTTCTTC